Presented here are 32 T cell receptor beta chains from one specimen sequenced in a study of cytomegalovirus exposure and HLA in healthy donors. The PCR contained 60 Vbeta and 13 Jbeta primers. Sequencing used immunoSEQ multiplex PCR; TCRdb keeps in-frame clones, though not all of them. The sample yields roughly 230,000 clones, roughly 91% seen once. Sequenced sample: PBMCs. Receptor source: a girl aged 2 to 9 in good health and CMV-seronegative.

The chain combines TRBV29-1 with TRBJ2-3, with 7 bases that match TRBD2. The J segment lost 4 bases and the V segment lost 2 bases, leaving 6 bases of the junction unmatched. Germline CDR1 reads SQVTM; CDR2 reads ANQGSEA. This CDR3 has 14 amino acids. DNA of the CDR3: TGCAGCGTTGAAACCGGGAGGACGGCAGATACGCAGTATTTT. This gives the protein CSVETGRTADTQYF.

On this clone: Additional DNA sequences in this sample encode the identical CDR3. The chain carries TRBV27 and TRBJ1-5, with D tentatively TRBD1 (6 bases). This CDR3 comprises 14 residues. Between the trimmed V and J ends, which lost 3 bases and 4 bases, there was a span of 10 bases. Looked up from germline, CDR1 is MNHEY and CDR2 is SMNVEV (reference sequence). CDR3 region: CASSFGQGNQPQHF. The DNA of the CDR3 is TGTGCCAGCAGTTTCGGGCAGGGGAATCAGCCCCAGCATTTT.

The V call is TRBV27, the J call TRBJ2-1, with 9 bases aligning to TRBD2. The germline gives CDR1 MNHEY, CDR2 SMNVEV (reference sequence). Losses at the gene ends were 2 bases for V and 12 bases for J; bases not matched to a gene: 8. The CDR3 length is 14 residues. This CDR3 reads CASSLGAGGRVQFF. In DNA, the CDR3 is TGTGCCAGCAGTTTAGGGGCGGGAGGGCGTGTGCAGTTCTTC.

This chain uses TRBV9 with TRBJ2-1; TRBD2 agrees at 10 bases. V dropped 4 bases and J dropped 6; count of bases not matched to a gene: 7. The CDR3 consists of 15 residues. Germline V gene sequence: CDR1 SGDLS, CDR2 YYNGEE. The CDR3 sequence is CASSTAGGPGNEQFF. The CDR3 bases are TGTGCCAGCAGCACAGCGGGGGGGCCAGGCAATGAGCAGTTCTTC.

A word on this clone: No conserved phenylalanine or tryptophan ends this CDR3, so it is likely a read error. CDR3 in amino acids: CASSLAGGPYEQYS. The CDR3 coding sequence is TGTGCCAGCAGCTTAGCGGGGGGGCCCTACGAGCAGTACTCC. The chain uses TRBV5-4 and TRBJ2-7, with TRBD2 matching over 10 bases. Germline values: CDR1 SGHNT, CDR2 YYREEE (reference sequence). Trimming cost V 2 bases and J 2 bases; bases outside gene matches: 1. The CDR3 is made up of 14 amino acids.

This clone has just one count. J is TRBJ2-7 and V is TRBV21-1; the table calls TRBD2, which could not be checked here. TRBV21-1 is a listed pseudogene. The CDR3 covers 15 residues. CDR3 sequence: CASSNLAGGSYEQYF. As DNA, the CDR3 is TGTGCCAGCAGCAATTTAGCGGGAGGCTCCTACGAGCAGTACTTC.

The CDR3 protein is CASSYSGQGRNTIYF. In DNA, the CDR3 is TGTGCCAGCAGTTACTCGGGACAGGGGAGGAACACCATATATTTT. J is TRBJ1-3 and V is TRBV6-6; 10 nucleotides align to TRBD1. V lost 0 bases, J lost 7 bases, and 3 bases stayed unmatched. Germline lookup yields CDR1 MNHNY and CDR2 SVGAGI (reference sequence). CDR3 size: 15 residues.

CDR3 nucleotide sequence: TGTGCCAGCAGCTTAGCGGGGGGAGATCAGCCCCAGCATTTT. Its translation: CASSLAGGDQPQHF. The chain is built from TRBV7-6 and TRBJ1-5; possible D gene TRBD1, 5 bases. Trimming pared 0 bases from V and 5 bases from J, leaving 8 bases between. Germline-derived CDR1 and CDR2 are SGHVS and FNYEAQ. This CDR3 region has 14 residues. The variable domain in full, with the rest retrieved from reference TRBV7-6 and TRBJ1-5, is GAGVSQSPRYKVTKRGQDVALRCDPISGHVSLYWYRQALGQGPEFLTYFNYEAQQDKSGLPNDRFSAERPEGSISTLTIQRTEQRDSAMYRCASSLAGGDQPQHFGDGTRLSIL.

The chain employs TRBV7-9 and TRBJ1-2; 9 bases fit TRBD1. CDR1 SEHNR and CDR2 FQNEAQ come from the germline V gene (reference sequence). V was clipped by 5 bases and J by 2 bases; unmatched bases: 9. The CDR3 runs 16 residues. This CDR3 reads CASSSRDRELNYGYTF. Here the CDR3 DNA reads TGTGCCAGCAGCAGCCGGGACAGGGAATTGAACTATGGCTACACCTTC.

This chain uses TRBV19 with TRBJ2-1, with 8 bases fitting TRBD1. Unmatched junction bases numbered 5, after V lost 5 bases and J lost 14 bases. Germline V CDR1 and CDR2: LNHDA, SQIVND (reference sequence). This CDR3 spans 11 amino acids. Written as DNA, the CDR3 is TGTGCCAGTAGTGCGGGACAGGTAGAGTTCTTC. Amino acid sequence: CASSAGQVEFF.

The gene calls are TRBV6-5 and TRBJ2-3, with 10 bases matching TRBD1. The J segment lost 3 bases and the V segment lost 4 bases, leaving 7 bases of the junction unmatched. The CDR3 is 16 residues long. CDR1 is MNHEY, CDR2 SVGAGI, per germline. CDR3: CASSLGTGEGTDTQYF. The CDR3 nucleotides are TGTGCCAGCAGTTTGGGGACAGGGGAAGGGACAGATACGCAGTATTTT.

V usage is TRBV15 and J usage is TRBJ2-1, with D perhaps matching TRBD2 (6 bases). The germline V gene encodes CDR1 LNHNV and CDR2 YYDKDF (reference sequence). Trimming took off 3 bases at V and 2 bases at J, with 14 bases between the two ends. The CDR3 extends over 16 amino acids. In nucleotides, the CDR3 is TGTGCCACCAGCAGGGGAACGGGACTTACCTACAATGAGCAGTTCTTC. Translation: CATSRGTGLTYNEQFF.

This clone is a singleton in its sample. The rearrangement joins TRBV2 to TRBJ2-3, with 9 bases aligning to TRBD2. This CDR3 spans 15 amino acids. V shed 9 bases and J 4 bases; nucleotides not matched to a gene: 11. Germline lookup yields CDR1 SNHLY and CDR2 FYNNEI. The CDR3 bases are TGTGCCAGGGGGCGGGGCGGGGGGGCGGCAGATACGCAGTATTTT. Translation gives CARGRGGGAADTQYF.

V is TRBV27 and J is TRBJ2-1; 7 positions agree with TRBD1. Germline V gives CDR1 MNHEY, CDR2 SMNVEV (reference sequence). V lost 2 bases to trimming and J lost 3 bases; unmatched junction nucleotides: 7. There are 16 residues in the CDR3. CDR3 nucleotide sequence: TGTGCCAGCAGTTTAACATGGGACAGAAGCTACAATGAGCAGTTCTTC. Residues: CASSLTWDRSYNEQFF.

This chain connects TRBV5-6 to TRBJ1-2; 7 bases line up with TRBD1. The germline gives CDR1 SGHDT, CDR2 YYEEEE. This CDR3 region has 16 residues. The V and J ends lost 0 bases and 1 base, in that order; junction bases with no gene match: 6. CDR3 residues: CASSLGRDRYNYGYTF. DNA for the CDR3: TGTGCCAGCAGCTTGGGTCGGGACAGATATAACTATGGCTACACCTTC.

This chain joins TRBV19 and TRBJ1-3; a weak D match, TRBD1 (6 bases). This CDR3 contains 16 residues. Trimming stripped 3 bases from V and 0 bases from J, with 12 bases between. Germline-derived CDR1 and CDR2 are LNHDA and SQIVND (reference sequence). The CDR3, as DNA: TGTGCCAGTAGTATGCCCGGACAGCCCTCTGGAAACACCATATATTTT. Translated, it gives CASSMPGQPSGNTIYF.

The chain employs TRBV4-2 and TRBJ2-5; 8 bases map to TRBD2. Near its end, the DNA agrees better with TRBJ2-7, so the J call may be wrong. CDR3 length: 15 amino acids. From germline, CDR1 is LGHNA and CDR2 YNFKEQ. This chain's CDR3 is CASSQGRGGPDEQYF. Written as DNA, the CDR3 is TGTGCCAGCAGCCAAGGTCGGGGGGGCCCAGACGAGCAGTACTTC.

The J gene is TRBJ1-2, the V gene TRBV2, with D hard to call. Germline assignment: CDR1 SNHLY and CDR2 FYNNEI. The V end lost 5 bases, the J end lost 4 bases, and 8 bases lay between the germline ends. The CDR3 covers 12 residues. The CDR3 region is CASSSVSYGYTF. In nucleotides, the CDR3 is TGTGCCAGCAGTTCCGTTTCCTATGGCTACACCTTC.

The V call is TRBV9, the J call TRBJ1-6; 9 bases line up with TRBD1. V lost 3 bases, J lost 7 bases, and 2 bases stayed unmatched. From germline, CDR1 is SGDLS and CDR2 YYNGEE. The CDR3 contains 14 residues. For the CDR3, the DNA is TGTGCCAGCAGCGAGACAGGGGGGAATTCACCCCTCCACTTT. Translation: CASSETGGNSPLHF.

V and J are TRBV20-1 and TRBJ2-2; D is ambiguous. The ends were cut back, 6 bases at V and 5 bases at J, with 7 bases in the middle. This CDR3 comprises 11 residues. Germline CDR1 DFQATT, CDR2 SNEGSKA (reference sequence). This chain's CDR3 is CSAEETGELFF. CDR3 sequence (DNA): TGCAGTGCAGAGGAGACCGGGGAGCTGTTTTTT.

The J gene is TRBJ2-7, the V gene TRBV9, with 10 positions matching TRBD2. Trimming cost V 2 bases and J 6 bases; bases outside gene matches: 8. Germline loops: CDR1 SGDLS, CDR2 YYNGEE. This CDR3 comprises 15 residues. This CDR3 reads CASSVSPSGSAEQYF. CDR3 nucleotides: TGTGCCAGCAGCGTTTCCCCTAGCGGGAGTGCCGAGCAGTACTTC.

V usage is TRBV5-6 and J usage is TRBJ2-1; 7 nucleotides agree with TRBD1. The CDR3 is 15 residues long. With 0 bases clipped from V and 3 bases from J, the junction kept 3 bases outside the gene matches. In germline, CDR1 is SGHDT, CDR2 YYEEEE. CDR3 nucleotides: TGTGCCAGCAGCTTGGAACCAGGGGGCTACAATGAGCAGTTCTTC. Translated: CASSLEPGGYNEQFF.

The chain uses TRBV28 and TRBJ2-3, with 10 bases matching TRBD2. V was pared by 5 bases and J by 2 bases, with 1 base of the junction left unmatched. The CDR3 loop spans 14 amino acids. Germline V gene lookup returns CDR1 MDHEN and CDR2 SYDVKM. The CDR3 bases are TGTGCCAGCAGTAGCGGGGGGGCCACAGATACGCAGTATTTT. It specifies CASSSGGATDTQYF.

The DNA for the CDR3 is TGTGCCAGCAGTGGCAGACTAGCGGGAGGACCCCACGATACGCAGTATTTT. This gives the protein CASSGRLAGGPHDTQYF. The genes are TRBV6-1 and TRBJ2-3; 13 bases match TRBD2. V shed 4 bases and J 6 bases; nucleotides not matched to a gene: 10. The germline CDR1 and CDR2 sequences are MNHNS and SASEGT. The CDR3 is made up of 17 amino acids.

The chain joins TRBV27 to TRBJ2-3; D perhaps matches TRBD2 (6 bases). The CDR3 is 15 amino acids. Germline V CDR1 and CDR2: MNHEY, SMNVEV (reference sequence). V was trimmed by 5 bases and J by 0 bases, leaving 12 bases between them. For the CDR3, the DNA is TGTGCCAGCAGTCCAGGGACTCTTAGCACAGATACGCAGTATTTT. Amino acid sequence: CASSPGTLSTDTQYF.

The CDR3 protein is CASTLSGRTRYEQFF. The CDR3 DNA sequence: TGTGCCAGTACCTTAAGCGGGAGGACCAGGTATGAGCAGTTCTTC. The chain links TRBV19 to TRBJ2-1; 9 bases fit TRBD2. The germline gives CDR1 LNHDA, CDR2 SQIVND (reference sequence). The CDR3 contains 15 residues. Unmatched junction bases numbered 12, after V lost 7 bases and J lost 8 bases.

The rearrangement joins TRBV6-1 to TRBJ2-3, with a possible D match to TRBD2 (5 bases). This CDR3 region has 15 residues. V was pared by 5 bases and J by 1 base, with 13 bases between. The germline V gene encodes CDR1 MNHNS and CDR2 SASEGT. Written as DNA, the CDR3 is TGTGCCAGCAGTTTGAAAGCGGACCGCACAGATACGCAGTATTTT. Its translation: CASSLKADRTDTQYF.

The rearrangement links TRBV10-2 to TRBJ2-1; D not resolved. CDR1 WSHSY and CDR2 SAAADI come from the germline V gene. V was clipped by 4 bases and J by 10 bases, with 8 bases between them. CDR3 length: 11 amino acids. CDR3 amino acids: CASSGPYEQFF. DNA for the CDR3: TGCGCCAGCAGTGGCCCCTACGAGCAGTTCTTC.

This chain uses TRBV19 with TRBJ2-1, with 10 bases lining up with TRBD2. Germline lookup yields CDR1 LNHDA and CDR2 SQIVND (reference sequence). There are 15 residues in the CDR3. V shed 4 bases and J 6 bases; nucleotides not matched to a gene: 6. The CDR3 DNA sequence: TGTGCCAGTAGTACTCTAGCGGGAGTGTTCAATGAGCAGTTCTTC. It encodes CASSTLAGVFNEQFF.

The chain recombines TRBV5-1 with TRBJ2-3; D call uncertain. In germline, CDR1 is SGHRS, CDR2 YFSETQ. CDR3 length equals 11 residues. V lost 0 bases and J 6 bases, leaving 2 bases between the germline ends. Here the CDR3 DNA reads TGCGCCAGCAGCTTGGCTGATACGCAGTATTTT. Its translation is CASSLADTQYF.

This clone was counted a few times. CDR3 residues: CASSAPWPDTQYF. In DNA, the CDR3 is TGTGCCAGCAGCGCCCCCTGGCCAGATACGCAGTATTTT. The chain employs TRBV7-6 and TRBJ2-3; D unclear. The CDR3 contains 13 residues. Per germline, CDR1 SGHVS and CDR2 FNYEAQ. V was pared by 5 bases and J by 4 bases, with 10 bases between.

The chain joins TRBV6-6 to TRBJ2-1; 7 bases align to TRBD2. Trimming cost V 2 bases and J 3 bases; bases outside gene matches: 1. CDR1 and CDR2 from the germline V gene are MNHNY and SVGAGI (reference sequence). This CDR3 has 14 amino acids. The CDR3 nucleotides read TGTGCCAGCAGTTACGGCGGGAGCTACAATGAGCAGTTCTTC. The encoded protein is CASSYGGSYNEQFF.